The 16 T cell receptor beta chains listed next were all sequenced from one sample in a study of siplizumab effects on memory and regulatory T cells. Repertoires were generated with immunoSEQ multiplex PCR, while TCRdb's copy carries only in-frame clones and drops some. The sample contains under 140,000 clones, approximately 92% of which appear only once. The sample comprised CD4+ T cells sorted from blood. Every receptor here comes from a human donor in good health.

This chain uses TRBV2 with TRBJ2-5, with 10 bases identical to TRBD1. J was trimmed by 5 bases and V by 4 bases; bases with no gene match: 4. The CDR3 is made up of 14 amino acids. Germline values: CDR1 SNHLY, CDR2 FYNNEI. CDR3 residues: CASSVRTGGETQYF. For the CDR3, the DNA is TGTGCCAGCAGTGTTAGGACAGGGGGGGAGACCCAGTACTTC.

Remarks on this clone: Compared with germline, one end of the junction differs, possibly owing to a read error. The CDR3 bases are TGTGCCAGTAGTTTAGAATCCACAGATACGCAGTATTTT. This translates into CASSLESTDTQYF. The rearrangement uses TRBV19 and TRBJ2-3; D not certain. The CDR3 has 13 residues. The germline gives CDR1 LNHDA, CDR2 SQIVND (reference sequence).

The rearrangement uses TRBV6-5 and TRBJ1-2; 11 nucleotides agree with TRBD1. Germline assignment: CDR1 MNHEY and CDR2 SVGAGI. The CDR3 runs 15 residues. With V trimmed by 6 bases and J by 4 bases, 7 bases remained unmatched. CDR3 region: CASRAPGTGGYGYTF. The DNA for the CDR3 is TGTGCCAGCAGGGCACCCGGGACAGGGGGCTATGGCTACACCTTC.

This clone showed up just once. The chain is built from TRBV7-2 and TRBJ2-5; TRBD1 matches at 8 bases. Germline CDR1 and CDR2: SGHTA and FQGNSA. With 5 bases clipped from V and 5 bases from J, the junction kept 13 bases outside the gene matches. The CDR3 has 16 amino acids. CDR3: CASSRRGDRSMETQYF. The DNA of the CDR3 is TGTGCCAGCAGCCGCCGTGGGGACAGGAGTATGGAGACCCAGTACTTC. Full variable domain (rest looked up from reference TRBV7-2 and TRBJ2-5): GAGVSQSPSNKVTEKGKDVELRCDPISGHTALYWYRQSLGQGLEFLIYFQGNSAPDKSGLPSDRFSAERTGGSVSTLTIQRTQQEDSAVYLCASSRRGDRSMETQYFGPGTRLLVL.

V usage is TRBV30 and J usage is TRBJ1-1; maybe TRBD1 (5 bases). This CDR3 comprises 13 residues. Germline values: CDR1 GTSNPN, CDR2 SVGIG (reference sequence). Between the trimmed V and J ends, which lost 0 bases and 5 bases, there was a span of 10 bases. In DNA, the CDR3 is TGTGCCTGGAGTGTAATTGACAGAACTGAAGCTTTCTTT. The encoded protein is CAWSVIDRTEAFF.

The chain recombines TRBV4-1 with TRBJ2-1; TRBD2 aligns across 9 bases. The length of the CDR3 is 17 residues. The V segment lost 2 bases and the J segment 10 bases; nucleotides outside the gene matches: 15. Looked up from germline, CDR1 is MGHRA and CDR2 is YSYEKL. The CDR3 loop reads CASSQPDVGLAGREQFF. DNA of the CDR3: TGCGCCAGCAGCCAACCTGATGTGGGCCTAGCGGGGCGAGAGCAGTTCTTC.

The chain employs TRBV27 and TRBJ2-1, with 10 bases fitting TRBD2. CDR1 is MNHEY, CDR2 SMNVEV, per germline (reference sequence). This CDR3 has 16 amino acids. J was trimmed by 8 bases and V by 5 bases; bases with no gene match: 12. CDR3 residues: CASSPGLAGVSDEQFF. CDR3 DNA sequence: TGTGCCAGCAGTCCGGGGCTAGCGGGAGTATCAGATGAGCAGTTCTTC.

This sequence joins TRBV7-8 and TRBJ1-1; D is uncertain. The CDR3 runs to 13 residues. The germline V gene encodes CDR1 SGHVS and CDR2 FQNEAQ. Trimming took off 2 bases at V and 4 bases at J, with 8 bases between the two ends. Here the CDR3 DNA reads TGTGCCAGCAGCTTAAAAGGGTCCACTGAAGCTTTCTTT. It codes for CASSLKGSTEAFF.

This clone was detected a few times. The chain employs TRBV18 and TRBJ2-2; no reliable D call. The germline V gene encodes CDR1 KGHSH and CDR2 LQKENI. The V and J ends lost 6 bases and 6 bases respectively, with 5 bases between them. The CDR3 length is 11 residues. The CDR3 nucleotides read TGTGCCAGCTCGGAGTCCGGGGAGCTGTTTTTT. Amino acids: CASSESGELFF.

The chain combines TRBV11-2 with TRBJ1-2, with D unresolved. Trimming removed 5 bases from V and 8 bases from J, with 12 bases in between. The CDR3 has 12 residues. Germline V lookup: CDR1 SGHAT, CDR2 FQNNGV. For the CDR3, the DNA is TGTGCCAGCAGCACCCGGGCATCCGGCTACACCTTC. Protein product: CASSTRASGYTF.

This chain uses TRBV27 with TRBJ2-4, with D hard to call. Germline V gene lookup returns CDR1 MNHEY and CDR2 SMNVEV (reference sequence). The CDR3 extends over 15 amino acids. Trimming left V 4 bases short and J 0 bases short, with 10 bases between. The CDR3 is CASSSPTLAKNIQYF. In nucleotides, the CDR3 is TGTGCCAGCAGTTCACCGACACTAGCCAAAAACATTCAGTACTTC.

The chain is built from TRBV6-1 and TRBJ1-5; the D is unclear. Germline V CDR1 and CDR2: MNHNS, SASEGT. This CDR3 is 13 amino acids long. Trimming took off 8 bases at V and 6 bases at J, with 14 bases between the two ends. CDR3 amino acids: CASDGPVGQPQHF. The DNA of the CDR3 is TGTGCCAGCGACGGACCAGTTGGTCAGCCCCAGCATTTT.

This chain uses TRBV7-2 with TRBJ2-3; D may be TRBD2 (6 bases). Germline V gives CDR1 SGHTA, CDR2 FQGNSA. V was trimmed by 4 bases and J by 4 bases, leaving 12 bases between them. There are 14 residues in the CDR3. CDR3 DNA: TGTGCCAGCAGCTCAGGGACTCCGGCAGATACGCAGTATTTT. It is translated as CASSSGTPADTQYF.

This rearrangement joins TRBV5-8 to TRBJ2-1; a weak D match, TRBD2 (6 bases). The V and J ends lost 0 bases and 2 bases respectively, with 12 bases between them. The CDR3 is made up of 16 amino acids. Germline-derived CDR1 and CDR2 are SGHTS and YDEGEE. The CDR3 DNA follows: TGTGCCAGCAGCTTGGGTACTAGCAGTACCTACAATGAGCAGTTCTTC. Its protein product is CASSLGTSSTYNEQFF.

The chain couples TRBV30 to TRBJ2-5; possible D gene TRBD1, 6 bases. The CDR3 sequence is 13 residues long. V lost 1 base to trimming and J lost 5 bases, with 11 bases between them. Germline CDR1 GTSNPN, CDR2 SVGIG (reference sequence). The CDR3 is CAWSAGVWETQYF. The DNA of the CDR3 is TGTGCCTGGAGTGCAGGGGTGTGGGAGACCCAGTACTTC. Full variable domain (rest looked up from reference TRBV30 and TRBJ2-5): SQTIHQWPATLVQPVGSPLSLECTVEGTSNPNLYWYRQAAGRGLQLLFYSVGIGQISSEVPQNLSASRPQDRQFILSSKKLLLSDSGFYLCAWSAGVWETQYFGPGTRLLVL.

This chain links TRBV7-2 with TRBJ2-2; 9 bases are shared with TRBD1. This CDR3 contains 14 residues. Germline V gene data show CDR1 as SGHTA and CDR2 as FQGNSA. Germline trimming cut 5 bases from V and 4 bases from J; bases unmatched to any gene: 2. CDR3 sequence reads: CASSRDRVTGELFF. The CDR3 DNA sequence: TGTGCCAGCAGCCGGGACAGGGTCACCGGGGAGCTGTTTTTT.